The T cell receptor (beta chain) described here comes from a study of cytomegalovirus exposure and HLA in healthy donors. The primer mix had 60 Vbeta and 13 Jbeta primers. TCRdb's copy holds only in-frame clones and misses some; the assay was immunoSEQ multiplex PCR. The table lists about 200,000 clones, about 85% of them singletons, with approximately 0.39% in the top ten. Worth noting for this clone: Its target is not known.

Study results and caveats: Most TCR sequences were uncommon, yet certain public TCRs appeared in many donors.

Per the germline V gene, CDR1 is SGHTS and CDR2 is YDEGEE. V was clipped by 7 bases and J by 9 bases; unmatched bases: 7. This CDR3 is 13 amino acids long. Material: PBMCs. The clonotype was recovered from a male donor in good health and CMV-seropositive. The rearrangement links TRBV5-8 to TRBJ2-1; 10 bases match TRBD2. CDR3 amino acids: CASGLAGASEQFF. The DNA of the CDR3 is TGTGCCAGCGGGCTAGCGGGGGCGAGTGAGCAGTTCTTC.